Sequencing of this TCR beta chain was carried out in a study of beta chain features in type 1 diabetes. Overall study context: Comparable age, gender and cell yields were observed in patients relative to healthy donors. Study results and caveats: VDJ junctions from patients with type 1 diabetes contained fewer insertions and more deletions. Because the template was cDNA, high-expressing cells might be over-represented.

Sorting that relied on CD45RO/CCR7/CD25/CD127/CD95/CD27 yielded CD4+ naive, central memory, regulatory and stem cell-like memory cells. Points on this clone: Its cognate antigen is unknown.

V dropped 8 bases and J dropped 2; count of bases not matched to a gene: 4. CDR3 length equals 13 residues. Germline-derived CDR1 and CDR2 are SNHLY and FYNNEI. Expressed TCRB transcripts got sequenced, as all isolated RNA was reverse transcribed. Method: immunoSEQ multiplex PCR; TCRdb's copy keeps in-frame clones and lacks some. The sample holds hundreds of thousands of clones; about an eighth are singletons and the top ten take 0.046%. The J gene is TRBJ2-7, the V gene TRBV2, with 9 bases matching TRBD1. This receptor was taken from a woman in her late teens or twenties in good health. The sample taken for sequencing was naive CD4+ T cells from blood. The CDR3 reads CASHRGLAYEQYV. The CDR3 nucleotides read TGTGCCAGCCACAGGGGGCTAGCCTACGAGCAGTACGTC.